Listed below are T cell receptor beta chains from one sample, sequenced in a study of CD8+CD57+ T cells in acquired aplastic anemia. A single record per CDR3 protein comes from TCRdb applying MiXCR to the reads. Among roughly 170,000 distinct CDR3 sequences, 48% were seen once, and the ten largest hold over 10%. Sequenced sample: sorted CD4+, CD8+, or CD8+CD57+ T cells (not recorded which) from PBMCs. Receptors originate from a human donor with aplastic anemia. Both conserved end residues are part of each CDR3. A D gene is named only where the DNA matches it firmly. Not every row has a clone size; where given, it reads once, few, many or a size class.

D,J,size,V,CDR3,DNA
.,TRBJ2-1,.,TRBV24-1,CATSPAGSSYNEQFF,TGTGCCACCAGTCCCGCGGGGAGCTCCTACAATGAGCAGTTCTTC
TRBD1,TRBJ1-6,.,TRBV30,CAWKLQDRVTSPLHF,TGTGCCTGGAAGCTTCAGGACAGGGTGACTTCACCCCTCCACTTT
TRBD1,TRBJ1-3,.,TRBV27,CASSLPWTGECSGNTIYF,TGTGCCAGCAGTTTGCCGTGGACAGGGGAGTGCTCTGGAAACACCATATATTTT
TRBD2,TRBJ2-1,many,TRBV7-8,CASSFLSSGEQFF,TGTGCCAGCAGCTTCCTGTCTAGCGGGGAGCAGTTCTTC
TRBD2,TRBJ2-5,many,TRBV12-3/TRBV12-4,CASSLGLAGRGTQYF,TGTGCCAGCAGTTTAGGGTTAGCGGGTCGTGGGACCCAGTACTTC
TRBD2,TRBJ2-1,.,TRBV9,CASSVTSGGERFF,TGTGCCAGCAGCGTTACTAGCGGGGGGGAACGGTTCTTC
TRBD2,TRBJ2-7,.,TRBV4-1,CASSPEWGLPYEQYF,TGCGCCAGCAGCCCAGAATGGGGACTACCGTACGAGCAGTACTTC
TRBD1,TRBJ1-1,many,TRBV19,CASSADRGAEAFF,TGTGCCAGTAGTGCCGACAGGGGCGCTGAAGCTTTCTTT
.,TRBJ2-1,.,TRBV2,CAGARGGLYNEQFF,TGTGCCGGAGCAAGAGGGGGACTCTACAATGAGCAGTTCTTC
.,TRBJ1-3,many,TRBV19,CATATTGTPILGGNTIYF,TGTGCCACAGCCACTACCGGGACACCAATCCTAGGGGGAAACACCATATATTTT
TRBD1,TRBJ2-7,.,TRBV7-2,CASSQTGADYEQYF,TGTGCCAGCAGCCAGACAGGGGCCGACTACGAGCAGTACTTC
TRBD2,TRBJ2-3,once,TRBV11-3,CASSSSGVGDTQYF,TGTGCCAGCAGCTCAAGCGGGGTGGGAGATACGCAGTATTTT
TRBD1,TRBJ1-2,few,TRBV19,CASSPRARQGYGYTF,TGTGCCAGTAGTCCGAGGGCCCGACAGGGCTATGGCTACACCTTC
TRBD1,TRBJ2-2,few,TRBV25-1,CASSSGQVPGELFF,TGTGCCAGCAGTTCGGGACAGGTACCCGGGGAGCTGTTTTTT
.,TRBJ2-7,many,TRBV20-1,CSARDLGEATRSSYEQYF,TGCAGTGCTAGAGATTTAGGAGAAGCGACCAGGAGCTCCTACGAGCAGTACTTC
TRBD2,TRBJ2-3,.,TRBV24-1,CATRSTSASDTQYF,TGTGCCACCCGATCTACTAGCGCCTCAGATACGCAGTATTTT
TRBD1,TRBJ2-7,many,TRBV20-1,CSARLTRTGSDEQYF,TGCAGTGCTAGATTGACTCGGACAGGGTCGGACGAGCAGTACTTC
.,TRBJ1-4,many,TRBV6-5,CASSVRGGGGEKLFF,TGTGCCAGCAGTGTCCGAGGCGGGGGAGGTGAAAAACTGTTTTTT
.,TRBJ2-1,many,TRBV19,CASSIRGWGSTYNEQFF,TGTGCCAGTAGTATCCGAGGATGGGGGTCGACCTACAATGAGCAGTTCTTC
.,TRBJ2-5,.,TRBV15,CATRPFGQTQETQYF,TGTGCCACCAGACCCTTCGGACAGACCCAAGAGACCCAGTACTTC
.,TRBJ2-5,.,TRBV6-1,CASHYRPGRQETQYF,TGTGCCAGCCATTATAGACCGGGACGCCAAGAGACCCAGTACTTC
.,TRBJ2-7,few,TRBV20-1,CSHQGGEGRPQAVREQYF,TGCAGTCATCAGGGGGGAGAAGGACGGCCCCAAGCGGTACGCGAGCAGTACTTC
TRBD1,TRBJ1-1,.,TRBV10-3,CASRDRGLKVEAFF,TGTGCCAGCCGGGACAGGGGGCTAAAAGTTGAAGCTTTCTTT
TRBD2,TRBJ2-1,.,TRBV10-3,CAISATSGSSYNEQFF,TGTGCCATCAGTGCTACTAGCGGGAGCTCCTACAATGAGCAGTTCTTC
.,TRBJ2-3,.,TRBV20-1,CSARDGGAADTQYF,TGCAGTGCTAGAGATGGGGGGGCAGCAGATACGCAGTATTTT
TRBD2,TRBJ2-5,once,TRBV7-2,CASSISGAYQETQYF,TGTGCCAGCAGCATTAGCGGGGCGTACCAAGAGACCCAGTACTTC
TRBD1,TRBJ2-1,.,TRBV24-1,CATSDTPGQGHNEQFF,TGTGCCACCAGTGACACCCCGGGACAGGGGCACAATGAGCAGTTCTTC
.,TRBJ2-2,many,TRBV9,CASSVDPTGELFF,TGTGCCAGCAGCGTCGATCCGACCGGGGAGCTGTTTTTT
.,TRBJ1-6,.,TRBV5-1,CASNHGQNNSPLHF,TGCGCCAGCAATCACGGACAGAATAATTCACCCCTCCACTTT
.,TRBJ2-5,many,TRBV24-1,CATSDSREETQYF,TGTGCCACCAGTGATTCCCGTGAAGAGACCCAGTACTTC
TRBD1,TRBJ2-7,.,TRBV4-1,CASSLTGQGYEQYF,TGCGCCAGCAGCCTCACGGGACAGGGGTACGAGCAGTACTTC
.,TRBJ1-1,.,TRBV10-1,CASSAEGGTEAFF,TGCGCCAGCAGTGCGGAGGGAGGCACTGAAGCTTTCTTT
TRBD1,TRBJ2-7,.,TRBV10-3,CASSGGQGDEQYF,TGTGCCTCATCAGGAGGACAGGGCGACGAGCAGTACTTC
TRBD1,TRBJ2-3,once,TRBV5-1,CASSLAGTGSTDTQYF,TGCGCCAGCAGCTTGGCCGGGACAGGGAGCACAGATACGCAGTATTTT
.,TRBJ2-1,.,TRBV29-1,CSVVRTATYNEQFF,TGCAGCGTTGTGAGGACGGCAACCTACAATGAGCAGTTCTTC
.,TRBJ2-1,many,TRBV7-9,CASSPQGYEYNEQFF,TGTGCCAGCAGCCCCCAGGGATACGAGTACAATGAGCAGTTCTTC
.,TRBJ1-5,.,TRBV19,CASWTPGQPQHF,TGTGCCAGCTGGACCCCCGGTCAGCCCCAGCATTTT
.,TRBJ2-3,.,TRBV11-1,CASGVARPSTDTQYF,TGTGCCAGCGGGGTGGCCCGACCTAGCACAGATACGCAGTATTTT
TRBD1,TRBJ2-5,many,TRBV19,CASSIFRDRGQETQYF,TGTGCCAGTAGTATTTTCCGGGACAGGGGGCAGGAGACCCAGTACTTC
TRBD1,TRBJ1-1,many,TRBV20-1,CSARSWTGTNTEAFF,TGCAGTGCTAGATCTTGGACAGGGACGAACACTGAAGCTTTCTTT
.,TRBJ2-5,many,TRBV5-1,CASSPTGRETQYF,TGCGCCAGCAGCCCGACAGGGAGGGAGACCCAGTACTTC
.,TRBJ2-4,.,TRBV3-1,CASSQGYVAKNIQYF,TGTGCCAGCAGCCAAGGATACGTAGCCAAAAACATTCAGTACTTC
.,TRBJ2-7,.,TRBV19,CASSPVGAYEQYF,TGTGCCAGTAGTCCGGTGGGAGCCTACGAGCAGTACTTC
.,TRBJ2-3,.,TRBV9,CASSIGGPQLFTDTQYF,TGTGCCAGCAGCATAGGGGGACCCCAACTATTCACAGATACGCAGTATTTT
TRBD2,TRBJ2-7,.,TRBV24-1,CATSDLSLAGGREQYF,TGTGCCACCAGTGATTTGAGTCTAGCGGGAGGCCGGGAGCAGTACTTC
.,TRBJ2-4,.,TRBV24-1,CATSEDGRNIQYF,TGTGCCACCAGTGAGGACGGAAGAAACATTCAGTACTTC
.,TRBJ1-4,.,TRBV4-1,CASSQSVGVGTNEKLFF,TGCGCCAGCAGCCAGAGCGTGGGGGTCGGAACTAATGAAAAACTGTTTTTT
.,TRBJ2-7,many,TRBV19,CASSASDGHSYEQYF,TGTGCCAGTAGTGCTTCGGACGGACACTCCTACGAGCAGTACTTC
.,TRBJ1-6,.,TRBV19,CASSTQGTYNSPLHF,TGTGCCAGTAGTACCCAGGGCACCTATAATTCACCCCTCCACTTT
.,TRBJ1-6,many,TRBV10-3,CAIRDSDGRDNSPLHF,TGTGCCATCAGAGACTCCGACGGCAGGGATAATTCACCCCTCCACTTT
.,TRBJ2-5,.,TRBV7-3,CASSPTRGWDETQYF,TGTGCCAGCAGCCCAACCCGGGGGTGGGACGAGACCCAGTACTTC
.,TRBJ2-7,.,TRBV18,CASSPGAGPTYEQYF,TGTGCCAGCTCACCAGGGGCGGGGCCCACCTACGAGCAGTACTTC
.,TRBJ1-6,many,TRBV18,CASSPGANRVLHF,TGTGCCAGCTCACCAGGGGCTAACAGGGTCCTCCACTTT
.,TRBJ1-1,few,TRBV19,CASTQVGQGHTEAFF,TGTGCCAGTACCCAAGTAGGGCAGGGCCACACTGAAGCTTTCTTT
.,TRBJ2-7,.,TRBV27,CASSSPLRGRGYEQYF,TGTGCCAGCAGTTCCCCACTGCGGGGGCGCGGGTACGAGCAGTACTTC
.,TRBJ2-5,.,TRBV15,CATSRDLSRGEETQYF,TGTGCCACCAGCAGAGATCTCTCCAGGGGCGAAGAGACCCAGTACTTC
.,TRBJ2-2,.,TRBV29-1,CSAAENTGELFF,TGCAGCGCTGCAGAGAACACCGGGGAGCTGTTTTTT